These T cell receptor beta chains were read from a single sample in a study of molecular identifiers for immune sequencing clone quantification. A single record per CDR3 protein comes from TCRdb applying MiXCR to the PCR reads. In the table there are about 640,000 distinct CDR3 sequences, approximately 20% of which are singletons. The sequenced material came from naive CD8+ T cells from blood, with Jurkat cell RNA spiked in. The receptors stem from a human donor in good health. Some libraries in this study had Jurkat cell RNA spiked in. The CDR3 runs from the conserved cysteine through the conserved F or W. The order of the fields is V gene, D gene, clone size, J gene, CDR3 DNA, CDR3 protein. A D gene is named only where the DNA matches it firmly. Not every row has a clone size; where given, it reads once, few, many or a size class.

>TRBV9|.|.|TRBJ2-7
TGTGCCAGCAGCGTAGCAGGGGGGGGTGCCTACGAGCAGTACTTC
CASSVAGGGAYEQYF
>TRBV12-3/TRBV12-4|.|few|TRBJ2-1
TGTGCCAGCAGCTTCCTTCTTGGGGGGAATAATGAGCAGTTCTTC
CASSFLLGGNNEQFF
>TRBV19|.|.|TRBJ2-2
TGTGCCAGTAGTATTAGAGGGGGAAAGAACACCGGGGAGCTGTTTTTT
CASSIRGGKNTGELFF
>TRBV28|TRBD2|many|TRBJ2-3
TGTGCCAGCAGTCCAGGACTAGCGGGAGTTGGGGATACGCAGTATTTT
CASSPGLAGVGDTQYF
>TRBV28|.|.|TRBJ2-5
TGTGCCAGCAGTGCGGAGACACGGAGGGGGGGAGAGACCCAGTACTTC
CASSAETRRGGETQYF
>TRBV6-2/TRBV6-3|.|many|TRBJ1-5
TGTGCCAGCAGTAATGCAGGGGTCAATCAGCCCCAGCATTTT
CASSNAGVNQPQHF
>TRBV30|TRBD2|many|TRBJ2-5
TGTGCCTGGAGTCCGGGAGGGGCTGGGACCCAGTACTTC
CAWSPGGAGTQYF
>TRBV7-9|.|few|TRBJ1-2
TGTGCCAGCAGCCCGAACCGGGGGAATGGCTACACCTTC
CASSPNRGNGYTF
>TRBV4-1|.|many|TRBJ2-7
TGCGCCAGCAGCCAAGGCGGGGCGAGTAACGAGCAGTACTTC
CASSQGGASNEQYF
>TRBV11-3|.|.|TRBJ1-1
TGTGCCAGCAGCTTACGGACAAATTGGTCTTTCTTT
CASSLRTNWSFF
>TRBV5-1|TRBD1|many|TRBJ1-1
TGCGCCAGCAGCCCATCACGACAGGGCGGAACTGAAGCTTTCTTT
CASSPSRQGGTEAFF
>TRBV7-9|TRBD1|few|TRBJ1-2
TGTGCCAGCAGCCCCCCGGGACAGGGTCTTGATGGCTACACCTTC
CASSPPGQGLDGYTF
>TRBV13|TRBD1|many|TRBJ2-1
TGTGCCAGCAGCTTAACAGGGGGACATGAGCAGTTCTTC
CASSLTGGHEQFF
>TRBV28|TRBD1|few|TRBJ2-2
TGTGCCAGCAGGGGCAGGGGGTACACCGGGGAGCTGTTTTTT
CASRGRGYTGELFF
>TRBV6-2/TRBV6-3|TRBD2|many|TRBJ2-7
TGTGCCAGCAGTTACGCCCAGCGGGAGGGAGTCTACGAGCAGTACTTC
CASSYAQREGVYEQYF
>TRBV30|.|many|TRBJ1-1
TGTGCCTGGAGTACCGGACCTGAAGCTTTCTTT
CAWSTGPEAFF
>TRBV7-9|.|many|TRBJ1-1
TGTGCCAGCAGCTTAGCGTTGGTATCGGGGTTCACTGAAGCTTTCTTT
CASSLALVSGFTEAFF
>TRBV7-2|.|many|TRBJ2-7
TGCGCCAGCAGCTGGGACGGCTCCTACGAGCAGTACTTC
CASSWDGSYEQYF
>TRBV12-3/TRBV12-4|TRBD1|few|TRBJ2-5
TGTGCCAGCAGTTTAGGCCTCGGGACAGGAGAACAAGAGACCCAGTACTTC
CASSLGLGTGEQETQYF